The TCR beta chain under discussion was sequenced for a study of blood T cell repertoires in COVID-19. Overall study: Material from acute and convalescent COVID-19 was sourced from the United States, Italy and Spain. The cDNA or gDNA used as material had been derived from T cells, B-cell-depleted T cells, or PBMCs.

How the authors handled the data: Scientists estimated how many nucleated cells there were by amplifying reference gene primers. Libraries were prepared by immunoSEQ multiplex PCR; TCRdb keeps only in-frame clonotypes and omits some of them. That table furnishes V, J and clone size, whereas the DNA furnished D and trimming. In the table there are 53,000 or so clones, roughly 89% of which are singletons. Sequencing was performed on peripheral blood. This receptor was obtained from a man older than 75 with acute or convalescent COVID-19.

The CDR3 coding sequence is TGTGCCAGCACTCACTCGGGACAGCCGAGCTCCTACAATGAGCAGTTCTTC. Translation: CASTHSGQPSSYNEQFF. V gene TRBV28 combines with J gene TRBJ2-1; 7 bases line up with TRBD1. Per germline, CDR1 MDHEN and CDR2 SYDVKM. V shed 7 bases, J shed 0 bases, and the junction held 12 bases outside the gene matches. The CDR3 contains 17 residues.